This TCR beta chain was recovered during a study of blood T cell repertoires in COVID-19. The overall study: T cells, B-cell-depleted T cells, or PBMCs supplied cDNA or gDNA.

The length of the CDR3 is 13 residues. Trimming took off 2 bases at V and 1 base at J, with 6 bases between the two ends. Per germline, CDR1 SGHRS and CDR2 YFSETQ. Comments on this clone: At the DNA level, this CDR3 is encoded by other sequences in the same sample as well.

Per the study methods: Using reference gene primer amplification, nucleated cell counts were estimated. TCRdb's copy holds only in-frame clones and misses some; the assay was immunoSEQ multiplex PCR. The D gene and trimming were derived from the DNA, and the V and J assignments and clone size from that table. The sample gives about 40,000 clones, more than 70% of which show up once; about 4% is in the top ten. The source is a woman between 70 and 85 years old with acute or convalescent COVID-19. The sample comprised peripheral blood. The chain uses TRBV5-1 and TRBJ1-1; TRBD1 is a possible D gene (6 bases). CDR3 residues: CASSLQGNTEAFF. CDR3 in DNA: TGCGCCAGCAGCTTACAGGGGAACACTGAAGCTTTCTTT.